Shown below are 8 T cell receptor beta chains from a single sample sequenced in a study of T cells of healthy individuals. Via MiXCR, TCRdb re-called the 5' RACE reads, giving one row per CDR3 protein. The sample yields 63,000 or so distinct CDR3 sequences, roughly 15% seen once. Every receptor here comes from a human donor in good health.

This clonotype was picked up a small number of times. J is TRBJ2-7 and V is TRBV28; 8 bases align to TRBD2. Trimming cost V 3 bases and J 0 bases; bases outside gene matches: 7. The germline gives CDR1 MDHEN, CDR2 SYDVKM. CDR3 size: 16 residues. For the CDR3, the DNA is TGTGCCAGCAGTTTGGCGGGGGGCCCCCTCTCCTACGAGCAGTACTTC. Its translation is CASSLAGGPLSYEQYF.

CDR3 DNA: TGTGCCAGCAGTCCCGGGGGGACCTACAATGAGCAGTTCTTC. It translates to CASSPGGTYNEQFF. The chain carries TRBV28 and TRBJ2-1, with 7 bases fitting TRBD2. The V and J ends lost 5 bases and 2 bases, in that order; junction bases with no gene match: 3. The CDR3 length is 14 residues. Germline-derived CDR1 and CDR2 are MDHEN and SYDVKM.

This sequence joins TRBV4-2 and TRBJ2-1, with TRBD2 matching over 7 bases. J gave up 2 bases and V 0 bases, and 7 bases lay outside the gene matches. CDR3 length: 17 residues. Per germline, CDR1 LGHNA and CDR2 YNFKEQ. The CDR3 spells CASSQDMASGPYNEQFF. In DNA, the CDR3 is TGTGCCAGCAGCCAAGATATGGCTAGCGGACCCTACAATGAGCAGTTCTTC.

This clonotype has a handful of counts. This chain joins TRBV28 and TRBJ1-2, with D perhaps matching TRBD1 (5 bases). V lost 6 bases, J lost 7 bases, and 18 bases lay in between. Germline-derived CDR1 and CDR2 are MDHEN and SYDVKM. The CDR3 has 14 amino acids. The CDR3 is CASSYRAAGSGYTF. The CDR3, as DNA: TGTGCCAGCAGCTACCGGGCCGCAGGGAGTGGCTACACCTTC.

The chain couples TRBV6-5 to TRBJ1-2, with D possibly being TRBD1 (6 bases). CDR1 and CDR2 from the germline V gene are MNHEY and SVGAGI. This CDR3 has 14 residues. V lost 3 bases and J lost 4, with 12 bases in between. The CDR3 region is CASSYSGGLYGYTF. Here the CDR3 DNA reads TGTGCCAGCAGTTATTCGGGGGGCCTCTATGGCTACACCTTC.

This chain joins TRBV3-1 and TRBJ1-4; D is unresolved. In germline, CDR1 is LGHDT, CDR2 YNNKEL (reference sequence). V lost 1 base and J lost 11, with 14 bases in between. CDR3 length equals 14 residues. CDR3 sequence (DNA): TGTGCCAGCAGCCAAGGACTGGCAGGCGGGAAACTGTTTTTT. Translation gives CASSQGLAGGKLFF.

For the CDR3, the DNA is TGTGCCAGCAGCCCCTCGGCAGCTCTCGAGCAGTACTTC. Translating gives CASSPSAALEQYF. This rearrangement joins TRBV3-1 to TRBJ2-7; D remains ambiguous. This CDR3 contains 13 residues. Germline V gene lookup returns CDR1 LGHDT and CDR2 YNNKEL (reference sequence). V dropped 4 bases and J dropped 6 bases, with 13 bases sitting between them.

The gene calls are TRBV10-1 and TRBJ1-4; no clear D. Per the germline V gene, CDR1 is WNHNN and CDR2 is SYGVQD (reference sequence). The CDR3 runs 14 residues. Trimming shortened V by 6 bases and J by 1 base, and 9 bases separated the two germline ends. The CDR3 DNA reads as TGCGCCAGCAGCCTTAGTGGAACTAATGAAAAACTGTTTTTT. Protein: CASSLSGTNEKLFF.